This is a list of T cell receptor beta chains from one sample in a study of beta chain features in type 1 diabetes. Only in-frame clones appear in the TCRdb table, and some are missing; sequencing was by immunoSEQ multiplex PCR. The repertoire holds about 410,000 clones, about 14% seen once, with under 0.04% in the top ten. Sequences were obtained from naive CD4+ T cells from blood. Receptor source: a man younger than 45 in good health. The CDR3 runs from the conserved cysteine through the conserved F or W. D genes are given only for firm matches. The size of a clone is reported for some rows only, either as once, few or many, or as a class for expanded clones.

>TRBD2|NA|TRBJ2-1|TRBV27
CASRGLAGGYEQFF
TGTGCCAGCAGGGGACTAGCGGGGGGTTATGAGCAGTTCTTC
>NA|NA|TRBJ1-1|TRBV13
CASSLGATEAFF
TGTGCCAGCAGCTTGGGGGCCACTGAAGCTTTCTTT
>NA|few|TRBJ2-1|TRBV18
CASSLAAREQFF
TGTGCCAGCTCACTTGCGGCGCGTGAGCAGTTCTTC
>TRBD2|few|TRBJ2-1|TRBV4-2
CASSQTSGRWYNEQFF
TGTGCCAGCAGCCAGACTAGCGGGAGGTGGTACAATGAGCAGTTCTTC
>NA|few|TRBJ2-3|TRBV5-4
CASSLPYTDTQYF
TGTGCCAGCAGCTTGCCCTACACAGATACGCAGTATTTT
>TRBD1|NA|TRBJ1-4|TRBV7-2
CASRLDRVGEKLFF
TGTGCCAGCAGATTGGACAGGGTGGGCGAAAAACTGTTTTTT
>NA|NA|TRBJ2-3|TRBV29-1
CSVRDSPHTQYF
TGCAGCGTAAGGGATTCACCGCATACGCAGTATTTT
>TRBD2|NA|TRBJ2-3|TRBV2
CASSLAVSTDTQYF
TGTGCCAGCAGTCTAGCGGTTAGCACAGATACGCAGTATTTT
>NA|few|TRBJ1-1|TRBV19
CASITQGGMNTEAFF
TGTGCCAGTATCACCCAGGGTGGCATGAACACTGAAGCTTTCTTT
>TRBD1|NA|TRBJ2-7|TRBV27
CASSSLGQGAYEQYF
TGTGCCAGCAGTTCTTTAGGACAGGGGGCCTACGAGCAGTACTTC
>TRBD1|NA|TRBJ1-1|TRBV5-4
CASSSSGQVPSGAFF
TGTGCCAGCAGCTCTTCCGGACAGGTCCCATCTGGAGCTTTCTTT
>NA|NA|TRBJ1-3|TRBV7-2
CASRVSSGNTIYF
TGTGCCAGCAGGGTTAGCTCTGGAAACACCATATATTTT
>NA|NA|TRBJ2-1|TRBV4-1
CASRQVFSRDTYNEQFF
TGCGCCAGCAGACAAGTTTTCAGCCGGGACACCTACAATGAGCAGTTCTTC
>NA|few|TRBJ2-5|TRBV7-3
CASSLLGYQTQYF
TGTGCCAGCAGCTTACTAGGTTACCAGACCCAGTACTTC
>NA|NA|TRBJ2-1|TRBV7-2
CASSLIGLNEQFF
TGTGCCAGCAGCTTAATCGGCTTGAATGAGCAGTTCTTC
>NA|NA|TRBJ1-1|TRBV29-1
CSVERGGGAFF
TGCAGCGTTGAAAGGGGCGGGGGAGCTTTCTTT
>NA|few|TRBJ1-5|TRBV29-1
CSVGQRPNQPQHF
TGCAGCGTCGGACAACGCCCTAATCAGCCCCAGCATTTT
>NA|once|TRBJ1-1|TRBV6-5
CASSYFGALNTEAFF
TGTGCCAGCAGTTATTTTGGGGCCCTGAACACTGAAGCTTTCTTT
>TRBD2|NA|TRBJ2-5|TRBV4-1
CASSQPRRGVKETQYF
TGCGCCAGCAGCCAACCCCGCCGGGGGGTCAAAGAGACCCAGTACTTC
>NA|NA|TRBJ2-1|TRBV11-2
CASSLGSSLAYNEQFF
TGTGCCAGCAGCTTAGGTTCGAGCTTAGCTTACAATGAGCAGTTCTTC
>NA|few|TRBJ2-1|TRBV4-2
CASSQVRGYNEQFF
TGTGCCAGCAGCCAAGTCCGTGGTTACAATGAGCAGTTCTTC
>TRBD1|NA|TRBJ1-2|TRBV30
CAWAGTGGFGYIF
TGTGCCTGGGCTGGTACAGGGGGCTTTGGCTACATCTTC
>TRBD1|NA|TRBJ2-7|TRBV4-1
CASSQTGGYEQYF
TGCGCCAGCAGCCAGACAGGGGGCTACGAGCAGTACTTC
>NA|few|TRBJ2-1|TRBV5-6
CASSTVSGVGNEQFF
TGTGCCAGCAGCACAGTTTCGGGTGTAGGGAATGAGCAGTTCTTC
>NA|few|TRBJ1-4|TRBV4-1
CASSHYTGTYGEKLFF
TGCGCCAGCAGCCATTACACCGGGACCTACGGAGAAAAACTGTTTTTT
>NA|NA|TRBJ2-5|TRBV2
CASSGVLTQGTQYF
TGTGCCAGCAGTGGTGTGCTCACACAGGGGACCCAGTACTTC
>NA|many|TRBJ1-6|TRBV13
CASSLRNSLSILHF
TGTGCCAGCAGCTTAAGGAACAGTCTCTCAATCCTCCACTTT
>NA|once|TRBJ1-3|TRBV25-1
CASSPYLSGNTIYF
TGTGCCAGCAGTCCCTACCTCTCTGGAAACACCATATATTTT
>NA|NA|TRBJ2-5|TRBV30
CAWSVLGTQYF
TGTGCCTGGAGTGTTCTTGGAACCCAGTACTTC
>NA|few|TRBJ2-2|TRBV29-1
CSGKNRANTGELFF
TGCAGCGGAAAAAACAGGGCGAACACCGGGGAGCTGTTTTTT
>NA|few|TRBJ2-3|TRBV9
CASSVGEDTQYF
TGTGCCAGCAGCGTAGGAGAGGATACGCAGTATTTT
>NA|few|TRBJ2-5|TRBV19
CASSIRGPQETQYF
TGTGCCAGTAGTATACGGGGTCCCCAAGAGACCCAGTACTTC
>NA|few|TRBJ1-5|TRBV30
CAWSPRGDSNQPQHF
TGTGCCTGGAGTCCCCGGGGGGATAGCAATCAGCCCCAGCATTTT
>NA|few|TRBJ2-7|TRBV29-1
CSVVSVYEQYF
TGCAGCGTTGTTTCGGTCTACGAGCAGTACTTC
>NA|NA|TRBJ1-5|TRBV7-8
CASSLEQVLGNQPQHF
TGTGCCAGCAGCTTAGAACAGGTCTTGGGCAATCAGCCCCAGCATTTT
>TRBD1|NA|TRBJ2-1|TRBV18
CASSRTPGQAVDNEQFF
TGTGCCAGCTCTCGAACTCCGGGACAGGCGGTAGACAATGAGCAGTTCTTC
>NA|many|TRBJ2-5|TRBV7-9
CASRGGETQYF
TGTGCCAGTAGGGGAGGAGAGACCCAGTACTTC
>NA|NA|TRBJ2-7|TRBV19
CASSNLRSHEQYF
TGTGCCAGTAGTAATCTGAGGTCCCACGAGCAGTACTTC
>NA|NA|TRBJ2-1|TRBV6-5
CASSSLEEQFF
TGTGCCAGCAGTAGTCTAGAAGAGCAGTTCTTC
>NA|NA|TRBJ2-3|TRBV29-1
CSFYRDTSTDTQYF
TGCAGCTTCTACAGGGACACTAGCACAGATACGCAGTATTTT
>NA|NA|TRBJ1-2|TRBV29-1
CSVGAKTNYGYTF
TGCAGCGTTGGGGCAAAAACTAACTATGGCTACACCTTC
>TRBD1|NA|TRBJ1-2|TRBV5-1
CASSLGQGNYGYTF
TGCGCCAGCAGCTTGGGACAGGGGAACTATGGCTACACCTTC
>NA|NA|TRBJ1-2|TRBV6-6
CASLQNRDYGYTF
TGTGCCAGCCTTCAAAACAGGGATTATGGCTACACCTTC
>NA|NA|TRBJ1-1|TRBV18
CASSPQPNTEAFF
TGTGCCAGCTCACCACAACCGAACACTGAAGCTTTCTTT
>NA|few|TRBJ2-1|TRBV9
CASSVSPWTGLREQFF
TGTGCCAGCAGCGTATCACCCTGGACGGGTTTGCGTGAGCAGTTCTTC
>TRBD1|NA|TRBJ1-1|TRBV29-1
CSVSTPRGTGATEAFF
TGCAGCGTTAGCACTCCAAGAGGTACAGGGGCTACTGAAGCTTTCTTT
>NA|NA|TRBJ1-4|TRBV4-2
CASTSDRKLFF
TGTGCCAGCACCTCTGACCGAAAACTGTTTTTT
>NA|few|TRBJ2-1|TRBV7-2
CASQEGDLRHNEQFF
TGTGCCAGCCAAGAGGGGGACCTAAGACACAATGAGCAGTTCTTC
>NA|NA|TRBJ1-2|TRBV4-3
CASSQDTGHSAYGYTF
TGCGCCAGCAGCCAAGATACGGGCCATAGCGCCTATGGCTACACCTTC
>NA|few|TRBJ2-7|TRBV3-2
CASSPLRHF
TGTGCCAGCAGCCCCCTTCGGCACTTC
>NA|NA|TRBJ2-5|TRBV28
CASSTRRLNSPQETQYF
TGTGCCAGCAGCACACGACGCCTTAACAGTCCCCAAGAGACCCAGTACTTC
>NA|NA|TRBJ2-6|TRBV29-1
CSVESGIGANVLTF
TGCAGCGTTGAATCGGGGATTGGGGCCAACGTCCTGACTTTC
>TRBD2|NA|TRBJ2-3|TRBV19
CASSQRGSTDTQYF
TGTGCCAGTAGTCAGCGGGGTAGCACAGATACGCAGTATTTT
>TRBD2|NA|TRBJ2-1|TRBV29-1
CSVGERGGINEQFF
TGCAGCGTCGGGGAGCGGGGGGGCATCAATGAGCAGTTCTTC
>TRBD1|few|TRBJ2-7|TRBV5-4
CASSFDRDRGTYEQYF
TGTGCCAGCAGCTTCGATCGAGACAGGGGCACCTACGAGCAGTACTTC